This T cell receptor beta chain was obtained from a study of T cell responses to AZD1222 COVID-19 vaccine. Repertoires were generated with immunoSEQ multiplex PCR, while TCRdb's copy carries only in-frame clones and drops some. The sample records some 120,000 clones, approximately 85% being singletons. The CDR3 totals 14 residues. CDR1 and CDR2 (germline): KGHDR, SFDVKD. The V and J ends lost 4 bases and 7 bases, in that order; junction bases with no gene match: 5. Study conclusions and caveats: The repertoires were collected only after the peak T cell response. Donors were mostly white British, more females; clonal diversity possibly underestimated. AZD1222 recipients seropositive at baseline numbered only five or six.

On this clone: What it binds is unknown.

The starting material was peripheral blood, obtained 28 days after the second AZD1222 dose. The TCR originated in an adult who received the AZD1222 COVID-19 vaccine. V is TRBV24-1 and J is TRBJ1-5; 8 positions match TRBD1. The CDR3, as DNA: TGTGCCACCAGTGACAGGGGGCGTGGACAGCCCCAGCATTTT. It yields the protein CATSDRGRGQPQHF.